This entry lists 9 T cell receptor beta chains sequenced from one sample in a study of T cells in tuberculosis. TCRdb keeps only in-frame clones here, not all; method: immunoSEQ multiplex PCR. The sample holds 85,000 to 90,000 clones; approximately 91% are singletons and the top ten take around 2%. Thawed, overnight-rested PBMC were stained with GMM-loaded CD1B tetramer, viability dye and anti-CD3, then sorted. CD1B tetramers were loaded with Rhodococcus equi-derived C32 glucose monomycolate. Sequencing was done on a sample of CD1b-GMM tetramer-negative cells sorted from PBMCs. The receptors here all came from an adult woman with latent tuberculosis.

In DNA, the CDR3 is TGTGCCAGCAGTTACCGGGACAGGGGACAAAATGAAAAACTGTTTTTT. This translates into CASSYRDRGQNEKLFF. The chain couples TRBV6-5 to TRBJ1-4; 10 positions agree with TRBD1. Trimming removed 2 bases from V and 5 bases from J; junction bases left unmatched: 5. CDR1 and CDR2 from the germline V gene are MNHEY and SVGAGI. This CDR3 spans 16 amino acids.

J is TRBJ2-7 and V is TRBV27; D unclear. Germline-derived CDR1 and CDR2 are MNHEY and SMNVEV (reference sequence). The ends were cut back, 0 bases at V and 2 bases at J, with 11 bases in the middle. The length of the CDR3 is 15 residues. This CDR3 is CASSLSSGGTYEQYF. Here the CDR3 DNA reads TGTGCCAGCAGTTTATCGTCAGGTGGAACCTACGAGCAGTACTTC.

This rearrangement joins TRBV7-2 to TRBJ2-1; the match to TRBD1 covers 9 bases. The CDR3 is 17 residues long. Unmatched junction bases numbered 12, after V lost 5 bases and J lost 4 bases. CDR1 is SGHTA, CDR2 FQGNSA, per germline. The CDR3, as DNA: TGTGCCAGCAGCCCCTTAATGGGACAGGGAGTATACAATGAGCAGTTCTTC. Protein sequence: CASSPLMGQGVYNEQFF.

The chain combines TRBV7-8 with TRBJ1-2, with D perhaps matching TRBD1 (6 bases). Trimming pared 1 base from V and 8 bases from J, leaving 11 bases between. Germline V gene lookup returns CDR1 SGHVS and CDR2 FQNEAQ. The CDR3 has 13 amino acids. As DNA, the CDR3 is TGTGCCAGCAGCTTAGATGTTGGGGGCGGCTACACCTTC. Translated: CASSLDVGGGYTF. The full variable domain, rest sourced from reference TRBV7-8 and TRBJ1-2, is GAGVSQSPRYKVAKRGQDVALRCDPISGHVSLFWYQQALGQGPEFLTYFQNEAQLDKSGLPSDRFFAERPEGSVSTLKIQRTQQEDSAVYLCASSLDVGGGYTFGSGTRLTVV.

The chain is built from TRBV6-5 and TRBJ2-3; 9 bases agree with TRBD2. Germline CDR1 and CDR2: MNHEY and SVGAGI. The CDR3 totals 15 residues. V was pared by 6 bases and J by 0 bases, with 4 bases of the junction left unmatched. Here the CDR3 DNA reads TGTGCCAGCAGACCGCGGGGGGGTAGCACAGATACGCAGTATTTT. It is translated as CASRPRGGSTDTQYF.

The CDR3 bases are TGTGCCAGCAGCTTGGGTGCACAGGGGTTTGGCTACACCTTC. It translates to CASSLGAQGFGYTF. This chain links TRBV5-5 with TRBJ1-2, with TRBD1 matching 7 bases. In germline, CDR1 is SGHKS, CDR2 YYEKEE (reference sequence). Trimming at V came to 0 bases and at J to 7 bases, leaving 6 bases not matched to a gene. The CDR3 totals 14 residues.

The chain combines TRBV5-4 with TRBJ1-3; the match to TRBD1 covers 8 bases. After removal of 3 bases from V and 4 bases from J, the junction contained 6 bases not matched to a gene. Germline V gene sequence: CDR1 SGHNT, CDR2 YYREEE (reference sequence). This CDR3 comprises 15 residues. Written as DNA, the CDR3 is TGTGCCAGCAGCTCACAGGGGGGTCCGGGAAACACCATATATTTT. This translates into CASSSQGGPGNTIYF.

The gene calls are TRBV7-2 and TRBJ2-1, with a weak D call TRBD2 (5 bases). Between the trimmed V and J ends, which lost 1 base and 9 bases, there was a span of 19 bases. The CDR3 is 16 amino acids. Germline CDR1 is SGHTA and CDR2 is FQGNSA. CDR3 residues: CASSLDSLRGWGEQFF. Here the CDR3 DNA reads TGTGCCAGCAGCTTAGATAGTTTACGGGGTTGGGGTGAGCAGTTCTTC.

This clone has a handful of counts. V is TRBV19 and J is TRBJ2-5, with 9 positions matching TRBD1. Germline lookup yields CDR1 LNHDA and CDR2 SQIVND (reference sequence). The CDR3 has 16 amino acids. The ends lost 6 bases at V and 7 bases at J; junction bases unmatched: 15. The CDR3 reads CASSHRGRWPPATQYF. The CDR3 DNA reads as TGTGCCAGTAGCCACAGGGGGCGGTGGCCTCCTGCGACCCAGTACTTC.